This TCR beta chain was identified in a study of blood T cells in healthy people across ages. Overall study findings and caveats: Long-lived donors had more naive CD4+ cells and higher diversity than aged donors. Roughly linear age-related decline in beta diversity appeared, significant by age approximately 40.

This CDR3 region has 14 residues. Trimming at V came to 5 bases and at J to 3 bases, leaving 3 bases not matched to a gene. Germline values: CDR1 MNHEY, CDR2 SMNVEV (reference sequence). The second PCR ran roughly 7 to 12 cycles with a sample-barcoded 5' primer and J-beta primers. Researchers report that a template-switch adaptor with 12 random nucleotides tagged each cDNA molecule. TCRdb re-derived calls from the 5' RACE reads in MiXCR, one entry per CDR3 protein. The table has around 1,600,000 distinct CDR3 sequences, 35% to 45% seen once. This clonotype was detected ten times or more. As yet, its antigen is unknown. They isolated at least 6.5 million PBMCs from each sample.

The sequenced sample was blood. The rearrangement links TRBV27 to TRBJ2-3; 9 bases agree with TRBD2. The origin of this receptor is a woman aged 18-29 years in good health. The CDR3 DNA reads TGTGCCAGCAGTAGCGGGAGGAAAACAGATACGCAGTATTTT. Translating it yields CASSSGRKTDTQYF.